This T cell receptor beta chain was captured in a study of cytomegalovirus exposure and HLA in healthy donors. This PCR relied on a set of 60 Vbeta primers and 13 Jbeta primers. This table comes from immunoSEQ multiplex PCR, and its TCRdb copy is limited to in-frame clones, with some not included. The sample consists of 110,000 to 150,000 clones, around 72% of them appearing once. Study-level results: In a later analysis, about 17,000 TCR beta sequences were associated with HLA alleles at 0.05 false discovery rate.

In regard to this clone: Its antigen remains unidentified.

The CDR3 contains 14 residues. Germline loops: CDR1 SGHRS, CDR2 YFSETQ. V dropped 3 bases and J dropped 7; count of bases not matched to a gene: 4. The specimen was PBMCs. This TCR was recovered from a man between 18 and 35 years old in good health and CMV-seropositive. This chain uses TRBV5-1 with TRBJ2-1; 10 nucleotides match TRBD1. This CDR3 is CASSWGTGDNEQFF. The CDR3, as DNA: TGCGCCAGCAGCTGGGGGACAGGGGATAATGAGCAGTTCTTC.